The 21 T cell receptor beta chains below come from one sample, sequenced in a study of T cells in Graves' hyperthyroidism and ophthalmopathy. Amplified regions were TCR beta CDR3 sequences from RNA transcripts. Researchers ran a first-round RT-PCR on the TCR CDR3 using the HTBI primer set. TCRdb re-called the multiplex PCR reads through MiXCR, storing one row per CDR3 protein. This sample has 750,000 to 950,000 distinct CDR3 sequences; roughly 40% occur once, and the top ten carry approximately 8.7%. Input material: blood. The receptors originated from a man aged 18 to 29 with Graves' hyperthyroidism.

This clonotype was seen a handful of times. The gene calls are TRBV19 and TRBJ1-1; D is unresolved. This CDR3 is built from 15 residues. V lost 9 bases, J lost 3 bases, and 20 bases lay in between. Germline V gene sequence: CDR1 LNHDA, CDR2 SQIVND (reference sequence). The CDR3 sequence: CASILTSGGYTEAFF. The CDR3 nucleotides read TGTGCCAGCATTCTTACGAGTGGAGGGTACACTGAAGCTTTCTTT.

This chain joins TRBV29-1 and TRBJ1-1, with D perhaps TRBD1 (5 bases). Trimming pared 6 bases from V and 3 bases from J, leaving 11 bases between. Germline V gene sequence: CDR1 SQVTM, CDR2 ANQGSEA. This CDR3 has 12 amino acids. The chain's CDR3 is CSVGDRHTEAFF. The CDR3 bases are TGCAGCGTAGGGGATAGGCACACTGAAGCTTTCTTT.

This clonotype appeared a few times. The genes are TRBV5-1 and TRBJ1-5; D uncertain. V lost 0 bases and J lost 6, with 10 bases in between. The germline CDR1 and CDR2 sequences are SGHRS and YFSETQ. The CDR3 length is 14 residues. CDR3 sequence: CASSLGEGSQPQHF. CDR3 nucleotides: TGCGCCAGCAGCTTGGGGGAAGGAAGTCAGCCCCAGCATTTT.

On this clonotype: The DNA is left out, because the CDR3 cannot be placed on it with certainty; the CDR3 is given as TCRdb lists it. This chain uses TRBV12-3 or TRBV12-4 with TRBJ2-6; TRBD1, the table's D call, was not compared with the DNA. The CDR3 sequence runs 18 residues, both termini included. CDR3 protein: CASSSSDSLYSGANVLTF.

This clonotype was seen more than once but under ten times. The chain is built from TRBV7-3 and TRBJ2-2; 9 positions match TRBD1. Per germline, CDR1 SGHTA and CDR2 FQGTGA. V was pared by 7 bases and J by 5 bases, with 5 bases of the junction left unmatched. The CDR3 totals 14 residues. CDR3 sequence (DNA): TGTGCCAGCACCGCCGGGACAGGGACCGGGGAGCTGTTTTTT. Encoded protein: CASTAGTGTGELFF. The complete variable domain, with remaining parts taken from reference TRBV7-3 and TRBJ2-2, reads GAGVSQTPSNKVTEKGKYVELRCDPISGHTALYWYRQSLGQGPEFLIYFQGTGAADDSGLPNDRFFAVRPEGSVSTLKIQRTERGDSAVYLCASTAGTGTGELFFGEGSRLTVL.

This clonotype was detected a few times. The chain joins TRBV20-1 to TRBJ2-7; TRBD1 matches 7 bases. From germline, CDR1 is DFQATT and CDR2 SNEGSKA (reference sequence). The CDR3 spans 14 residues. The V and J ends lost 3 bases and 2 bases, in that order; junction bases with no gene match: 7. For the CDR3, the DNA is TGCAGTGCTAGGACCGGGACAGCGACCTACGAGCAGTACTTC. It codes for CSARTGTATYEQYF.

This sequence joins TRBV2 and TRBJ1-2; D gene unclear. The CDR3 runs 11 residues. Trimming took off 10 bases at V and 3 bases at J, with 9 bases between the two ends. Germline-derived CDR1 and CDR2 are SNHLY and FYNNEI. The CDR3 loop reads CATRSDYGYTF. DNA for the CDR3: TGTGCCACCCGAAGTGACTATGGCTACACCTTC.

This clonotype turned up a few times. This sequence joins TRBV7-2 and TRBJ2-7, with D possibly being TRBD1 (5 bases). Germline loops: CDR1 SGHTA, CDR2 FQGNSA. The CDR3 has 18 residues. Trimming cost V 5 bases and J 0 bases, with 23 bases left between them. In DNA form, the CDR3 reads TGTGCCAGCAGCCTCGGGCTCCTGGGGCGCCTAAACTCCTACGAGCAGTACTTC. Its translation is CASSLGLLGRLNSYEQYF.

This clonotype came up many times. This sequence joins TRBV10-3 and TRBJ1-2; maybe TRBD1 (5 bases). Per the germline V gene, CDR1 is ENHRY and CDR2 is SYGVKD. V lost 5 bases, J lost 4 bases, and 17 bases lay in between. This CDR3 is 15 amino acids long. The CDR3: CAISPLGRDVYGYTF. CDR3 DNA: TGTGCCATCAGTCCCCTGGGCAGGGACGTCTATGGCTACACCTTC.

This clonotype has only a few counts. The V call is TRBV2, the J call TRBJ1-4; perhaps TRBD1 as D (5 bases). V was cut by 5 bases and J by 3 bases, with 13 bases left in between. Germline V CDR1 and CDR2: SNHLY, FYNNEI. The CDR3 spans 15 residues. The CDR3 DNA reads as TGTGCCAGCAGTTACCCCGGGACTTCTAATGAAAAACTGTTTTTT. Its protein is CASSYPGTSNEKLFF. Variable domain in full (rest from reference TRBV2 and TRBJ1-4): EPEVTQTPSHQVTQMGQEVILRCVPISNHLYFYWYRQILGQKVEFLVSFYNNEISEKSEIFDDQFSVERPDGSNFTLKIRSTKLEDSAMYFCASSYPGTSNEKLFFGSGTQLSVL.

Note on this clonotype: A single base separates this from a much larger clone, so it may be a read error. The chain combines TRBV9 with TRBJ1-3; TRBD1 is a possible D gene (5 bases). Germline-derived CDR1 and CDR2 are SGDLS and YYNGEE. The CDR3 is 15 residues long. The CDR3 protein is CVSSVSGTPGNTIYF. CDR3 DNA sequence: TGTGTCAGCAGCGTGTCAGGGACCCCTGGAAACACCATATATTTT.

On this clonotype: Just one base apart from a much larger clone, this may be a read error. The chain combines TRBV6-4 with TRBJ2-7; 8 nucleotides match TRBD1. In germline, CDR1 is MRHNA, CDR2 SNTAGT. The length of the CDR3 is 16 residues. In nucleotides, the CDR3 is TGTGCCAGCAGAGACTCCGGACAGGGAGGAGGATACGAGCAGTACTTC. Its translation: CASRDSGQGGGYEQYF.

Points on this clonotype: The junction departs from germline at one end; a sequencing error may be responsible. The V and J genes are TRBV25-1 and TRBJ2-6, with TRBD1 matching over 10 bases. The CDR3 has 15 amino acids. CDR1 is MGHDK and CDR2 is SYGVNS in the germline V gene. The CDR3 here is CASSERETGGYTEAF. CDR3 nucleotides: TGTGCCAGCAGTGAAAGGGAGACAGGGGGCTACACTGAAGCTTTC.

This chain links TRBV14 with TRBJ2-7, with D tentatively TRBD1 (5 bases). Trimming shortened V by 3 bases and J by 4 bases, and 7 bases separated the two germline ends. The CDR3 spans 12 residues. The germline CDR1 and CDR2 sequences are SGHDN and FVKESK. CDR3 DNA: TGTGCCAGCAGCCACAGGGAATACGAGCAGTACTTC. As protein: CASSHREYEQYF.

The V gene is TRBV11-1, the J gene TRBJ2-1, with 9 bases fitting TRBD1. The J call may not be correct, given that the DNA end is closer to TRBJ2-7. Germline V gives CDR1 SGHAT, CDR2 FQDESV (reference sequence). The CDR3 covers 14 residues. As DNA, the CDR3 is TGTGCCAGCAGCTCGGACAGGGGTAACAATGAGCAGTACTTC. It codes for CASSSDRGNNEQYF.

This clonotype is a singleton in its sample. This may come from a read error, since a much larger clone is one base off. This chain uses TRBV7-3 with TRBJ2-5, with D possibly matching TRBD2 (5 bases). Trimming stripped 5 bases from V and 7 bases from J, with 20 bases between. CDR3 length: 15 residues. Germline assignment: CDR1 SGHTA and CDR2 FQGTGA. The CDR3 sequence: CASSTQASSRGTQYF. In nucleotides, the CDR3 is TGTGCCAGCAGCACTCAGGCTAGCAGTCGGGGGACCCAGTACTTC.

This clonotype was detected only once. The V call is TRBV15, the J call TRBJ1-2; D is unclear. The CDR3 consists of 15 residues. Trimming stripped 0 bases from V and 1 base from J, with 9 bases between. From germline, CDR1 is LNHNV and CDR2 YYDKDF (reference sequence). The chain's CDR3 is CATSRDATINYGYTF. In DNA, the CDR3 is TGTGCCACCAGCAGAGATGCGACTATTAACTATGGCTACACCTTC. Full variable domain (outside the CDR3, taken from reference TRBV15 and TRBJ1-2): DAMVIQNPRYQVTQFGKPVTLSCSQTLNHNVMYWYQQKSSQAPKLLFHYYDKDFNNEADTPDNFQSRRPNTSFCFLDIRSPGLGDTAMYLCATSRDATINYGYTFGSGTRLTVV.

This clonotype was detected ten times or more. The genes are TRBV5-1 and TRBJ2-7; D is unclear. This CDR3 region has 14 residues. Germline values: CDR1 SGHRS, CDR2 YFSETQ. With 0 bases removed from V and 3 bases from J, the gap between germline ends came to 10 bases. The CDR3 protein is CASSLDSVVYEQYF. For the CDR3, the DNA is TGCGCCAGCAGCTTGGATTCCGTTGTCTACGAGCAGTACTTC. The full variable domain, its missing parts supplied by reference TRBV5-1 and TRBJ2-7, is KAGVTQTPRYLIKTRGQQVTLSCSPISGHRSVSWYQQTPGQGLQFLFEYFSETQRNKGNFPGRFSGRQFSNSRSEMNVSTLELGDSALYLCASSLDSVVYEQYFGPGTRLTVT.

This chain connects TRBV2 to TRBJ1-6; D perhaps matches TRBD1 (6 bases). Germline CDR1 reads SNHLY; CDR2 reads FYNNEI. With 0 bases removed from V and 7 bases from J, the gap between germline ends came to 7 bases. The CDR3 extends over 14 amino acids. CDR3 coding DNA: TGTGCCAGCAGTGAAGCGGGACACAATTCACCCCTCCACTTT. Translating gives CASSEAGHNSPLHF.

This clonotype was seen only once. This chain connects TRBV12-3 or TRBV12-4 to TRBJ1-1, with 10 bases fitting TRBD1. V shed 5 bases, J shed 11 bases, and the junction held 2 bases outside the gene matches. The CDR3 loop spans 11 amino acids. The DNA of the CDR3 is TGTGCCAGCAGTACGGGACAGGGGGCTTTCTTT. Its protein product is CASSTGQGAFF.

This clonotype was counted ten times or more. This chain uses TRBV7-9 with TRBJ1-1; maybe TRBD1 (5 bases). V was pared by 7 bases and J by 1 base, with 13 bases between. This CDR3 spans 14 amino acids. Germline V CDR1 and CDR2: SEHNR, FQNEAQ (reference sequence). DNA for the CDR3: TGTGCCAGCACACGACAGACCCCGAACACTGAAGCTTTCTTT. Protein sequence: CASTRQTPNTEAFF.